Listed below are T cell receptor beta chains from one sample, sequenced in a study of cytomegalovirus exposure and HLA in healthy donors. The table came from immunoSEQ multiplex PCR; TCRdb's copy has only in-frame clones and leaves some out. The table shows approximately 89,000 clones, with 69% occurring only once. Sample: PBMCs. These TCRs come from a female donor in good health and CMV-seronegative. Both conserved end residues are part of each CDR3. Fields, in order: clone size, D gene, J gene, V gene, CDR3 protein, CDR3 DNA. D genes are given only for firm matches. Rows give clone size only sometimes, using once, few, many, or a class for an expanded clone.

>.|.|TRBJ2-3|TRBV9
CASSVEAGLGTDTQYF
TGTGCCAGCAGCGTAGAGGCGGGGTTGGGCACAGATACGCAGTATTTT
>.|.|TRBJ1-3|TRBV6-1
CASSEFREGNTIYF
TGTGCCAGCAGTGAATTCAGGGAAGGAAACACCATATATTTT
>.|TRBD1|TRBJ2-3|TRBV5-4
CASSLGTGGDTQYF
TGTGCCAGCAGCTTAGGGACAGGGGGGGATACGCAGTATTTT
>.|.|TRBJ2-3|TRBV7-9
CASSPQGNPTDTQYF
TGTGCCAGCAGCCCCCAGGGTAATCCCACAGATACGCAGTATTTT
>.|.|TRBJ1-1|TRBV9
CASSVVEEPGTEAFF
TGTGCCAGCAGCGTAGTGGAGGAACCGGGGACTGAAGCTTTCTTT
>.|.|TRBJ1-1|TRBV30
CAGQGGLMNTEAFF
TGTGCCGGGCAAGGGGGTCTTATGAACACTGAAGCTTTCTTT
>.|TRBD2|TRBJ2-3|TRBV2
CASSDRLAGVADTQYF
TGTGCCAGCAGTGATCGGCTAGCGGGAGTTGCAGATACGCAGTATTTT
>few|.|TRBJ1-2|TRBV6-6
CASSYSDSQYGYTF
TGTGCCAGCAGTTACTCAGACAGTCAATATGGCTACACCTTC
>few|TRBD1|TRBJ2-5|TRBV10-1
CATLQGAVGETQYF
TGCGCCACCCTACAGGGGGCAGTCGGAGAGACCCAGTACTTC
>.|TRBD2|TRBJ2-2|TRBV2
CASSRTSGSRGNTGELFF
TGTGCCAGCAGTCGGACTAGCGGGAGTAGGGGGAACACCGGGGAGCTGTTTTTT
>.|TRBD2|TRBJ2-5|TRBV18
CASSPLAGYETQYF
TGTGCCAGCTCACCTCTAGCGGGGTACGAGACCCAGTACTTC
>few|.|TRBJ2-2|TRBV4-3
CASSQDPGSGELFF
TGCGCCAGCAGCCAAGATCCGGGATCCGGGGAGCTGTTTTTT
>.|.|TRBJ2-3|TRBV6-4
CASSDSDGRGPDTQYF
TGTGCCAGCAGTGACTCGGACGGGAGGGGGCCAGATACGCAGTATTTT
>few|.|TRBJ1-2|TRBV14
CASSHGQLYGYTF
TGTGCCAGCAGCCACGGACAGCTCTATGGCTACACCTTC
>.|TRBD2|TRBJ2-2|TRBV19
CASNPSGGGTGELFF
TGTGCCAGTAACCCCAGCGGGGGAGGCACCGGGGAGCTGTTTTTT
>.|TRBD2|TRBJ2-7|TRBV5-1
CASSVAGSSYEQYF
TGCGCCAGCAGCGTAGCGGGAAGCTCCTACGAGCAGTACTTC
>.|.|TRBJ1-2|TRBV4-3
CASSQFRQVAYGYTF
TGCGCCAGCAGCCAATTTCGACAGGTCGCGTATGGCTACACCTTC
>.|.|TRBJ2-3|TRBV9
CASSLEESTDTQYF
TGTGCCAGCAGCCTCGAGGAAAGCACAGATACGCAGTATTTT
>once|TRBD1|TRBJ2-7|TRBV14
CASSLPGQLYEQYF
TGTGCCAGCAGCCTTCCGGGACAGCTCTACGAGCAGTACTTC
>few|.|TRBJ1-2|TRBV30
CAWSVGEENYGYTF
TGTGCCTGGAGTGTCGGGGAAGAAAACTATGGCTACACCTTC
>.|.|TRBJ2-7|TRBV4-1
CASSHTISRLFSEQYF
TGCGCCAGCAGCCATACAATCTCTAGGTTATTTTCCGAGCAGTACTTC
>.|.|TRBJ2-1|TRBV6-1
CASSALDRSSYNEQFF
TGTGCCAGCAGTGCTCTCGACAGGAGCTCCTACAATGAGCAGTTCTTC
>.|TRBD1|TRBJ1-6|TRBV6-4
CASADTGENSPLHF
TGTGCCAGCGCCGATACAGGGGAAAATTCACCCCTCCACTTT
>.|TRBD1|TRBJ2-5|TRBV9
CASSLQGSAETQYF
TGTGCCAGCAGCCTACAGGGGTCCGCGGAGACCCAGTACTTC
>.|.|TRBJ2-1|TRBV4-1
CASSQAIGSYNEQFF
TGCGCCAGCAGCCAAGCAATCGGGAGCTACAATGAGCAGTTCTTC
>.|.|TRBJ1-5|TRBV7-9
CASSLPGSNQPQHF
TGTGCCAGCAGCCTCCCAGGAAGCAATCAGCCCCAGCATTTT
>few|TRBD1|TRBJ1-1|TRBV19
CASSLRQGPLRSTEAFF
TGTGCCAGTAGTTTAAGACAGGGCCCTCTCCGAAGCACTGAAGCTTTCTTT
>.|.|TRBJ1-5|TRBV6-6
CASGYNQPQHF
TGTGCCTCGGGTTACAATCAGCCCCAGCATTTT
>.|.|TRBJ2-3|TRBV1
CTRRAGLAGGRDTQYF
TGCACCAGAAGAGCGGGACTAGCGGGAGGGCGGGATACGCAGTATTTT
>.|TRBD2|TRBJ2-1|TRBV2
CASSRRTSGYSYNEQFF
TGTGCCAGCAGTCGCCGGACTAGCGGTTACTCCTACAATGAGCAGTTCTTC
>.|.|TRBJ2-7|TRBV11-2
CASSLGFSSYEQYF
TGTGCCAGCAGCTTAGGTTTCAGCTCCTACGAGCAGTACTTC
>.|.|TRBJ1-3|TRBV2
CASLRGAGLSNTIYF
TGTGCCAGCCTCAGAGGAGCAGGGCTTTCAAACACCATATATTTT
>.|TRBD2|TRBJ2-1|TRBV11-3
CASGREGPNNEQFF
TGTGCCAGCGGACGGGAGGGTCCAAACAATGAGCAGTTCTTC
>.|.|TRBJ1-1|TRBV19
CASSIGEATEAFF
TGTGCCAGTAGTATAGGGGAGGCCACTGAAGCTTTCTTT
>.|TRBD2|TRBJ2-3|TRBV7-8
CASSLEGLSTDTQYF
TGTGCCAGCAGCTTAGAGGGACTAAGCACAGATACGCAGTATTTT
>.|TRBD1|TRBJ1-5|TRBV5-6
CASSPGQVNQPQHF
TGTGCCAGCAGCCCGGGACAGGTCAATCAGCCCCAGCATTTT
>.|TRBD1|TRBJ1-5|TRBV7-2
CASSLIPGGNQPQHF
TGTGCCAGCAGCTTAATTCCAGGGGGGAATCAGCCCCAGCATTTT